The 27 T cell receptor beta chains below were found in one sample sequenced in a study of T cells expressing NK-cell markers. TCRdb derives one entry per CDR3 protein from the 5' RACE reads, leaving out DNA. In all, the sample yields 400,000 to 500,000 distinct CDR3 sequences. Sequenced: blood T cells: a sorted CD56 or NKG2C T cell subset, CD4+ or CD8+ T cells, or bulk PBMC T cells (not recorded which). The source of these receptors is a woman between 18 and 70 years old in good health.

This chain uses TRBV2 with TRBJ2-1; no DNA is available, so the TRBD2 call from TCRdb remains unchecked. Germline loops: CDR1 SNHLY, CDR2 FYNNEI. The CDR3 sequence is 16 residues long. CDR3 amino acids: CASSGVGGVSYNEQFF.

The CDR3 sequence is CASSGTGGKEKNSPLHF. This chain uses TRBV5-1 with TRBJ1-6; TCRdb's D call of TRBD1 is untestable without DNA. The CDR3 loop spans 17 amino acids. Per germline, CDR1 SGHRS and CDR2 YFSETQ.

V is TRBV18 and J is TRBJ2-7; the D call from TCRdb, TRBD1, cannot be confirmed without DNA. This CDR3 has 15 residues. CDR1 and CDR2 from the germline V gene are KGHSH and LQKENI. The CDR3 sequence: CASSPGQSTTYEQYF.

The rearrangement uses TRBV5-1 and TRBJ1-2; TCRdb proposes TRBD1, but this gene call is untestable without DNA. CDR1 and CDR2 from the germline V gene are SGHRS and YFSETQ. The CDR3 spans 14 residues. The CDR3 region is CASSLWQGDYGYTF. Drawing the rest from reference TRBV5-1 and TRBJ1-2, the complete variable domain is KAGVTQTPRYLIKTRGQQVTLSCSPISGHRSVSWYQQTPGQGLQFLFEYFSETQRNKGNFPGRFSGRQFSNSRSEMNVSTLELGDSALYLCASSLWQGDYGYTFGSGTRLTVV.

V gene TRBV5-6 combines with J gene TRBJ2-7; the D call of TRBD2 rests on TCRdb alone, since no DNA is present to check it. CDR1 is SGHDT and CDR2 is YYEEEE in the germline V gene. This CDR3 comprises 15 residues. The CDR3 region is CASSLTSVNSYEQYF.

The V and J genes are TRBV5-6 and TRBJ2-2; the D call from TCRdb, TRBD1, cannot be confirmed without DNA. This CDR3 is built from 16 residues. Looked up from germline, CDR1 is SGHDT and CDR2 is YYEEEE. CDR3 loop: CASSLDLSPGGGELFF.

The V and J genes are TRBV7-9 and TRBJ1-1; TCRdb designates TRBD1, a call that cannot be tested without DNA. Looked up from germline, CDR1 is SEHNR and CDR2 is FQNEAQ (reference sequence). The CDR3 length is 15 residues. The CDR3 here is CASTTSGRRITQAFF.

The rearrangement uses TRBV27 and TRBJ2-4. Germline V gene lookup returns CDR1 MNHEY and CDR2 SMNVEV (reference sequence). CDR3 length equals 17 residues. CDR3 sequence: CASSPRFSGLAKNIQYF.

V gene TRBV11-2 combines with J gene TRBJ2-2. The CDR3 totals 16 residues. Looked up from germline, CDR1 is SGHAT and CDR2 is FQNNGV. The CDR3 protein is CASSKERRMNTGELFF.

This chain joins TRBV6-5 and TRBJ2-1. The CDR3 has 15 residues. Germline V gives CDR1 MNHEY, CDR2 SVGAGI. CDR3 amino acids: CASSYPTGSYNEQFF.

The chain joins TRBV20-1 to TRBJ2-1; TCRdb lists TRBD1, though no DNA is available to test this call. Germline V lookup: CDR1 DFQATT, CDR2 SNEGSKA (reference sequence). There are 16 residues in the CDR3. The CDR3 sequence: CSANLWGASSYNEQFF.

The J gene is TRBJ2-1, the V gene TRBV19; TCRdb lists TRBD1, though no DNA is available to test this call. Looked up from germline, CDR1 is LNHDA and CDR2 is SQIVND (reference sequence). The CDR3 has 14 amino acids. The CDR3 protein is CASSMGTDYNEQFF.

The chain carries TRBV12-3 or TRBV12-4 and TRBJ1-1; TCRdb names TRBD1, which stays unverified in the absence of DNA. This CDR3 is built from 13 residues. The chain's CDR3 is CASRAGTGTEAFF.

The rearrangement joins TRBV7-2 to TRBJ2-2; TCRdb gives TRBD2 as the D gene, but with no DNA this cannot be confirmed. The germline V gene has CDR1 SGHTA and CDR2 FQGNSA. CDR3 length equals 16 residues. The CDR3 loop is CASSLVPSGGTGELFF.

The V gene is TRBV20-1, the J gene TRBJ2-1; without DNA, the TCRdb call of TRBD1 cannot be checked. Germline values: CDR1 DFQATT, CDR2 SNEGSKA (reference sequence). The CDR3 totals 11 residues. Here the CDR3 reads CSAHRGNEQFF.

The CDR3 sequence: CASSRGSSTDTQYF. The V gene is TRBV5-1, the J gene TRBJ2-3; TCRdb calls TRBD1, which cannot be checked without DNA. The CDR3 spans 14 residues. Germline V CDR1 and CDR2: SGHRS, YFSETQ.

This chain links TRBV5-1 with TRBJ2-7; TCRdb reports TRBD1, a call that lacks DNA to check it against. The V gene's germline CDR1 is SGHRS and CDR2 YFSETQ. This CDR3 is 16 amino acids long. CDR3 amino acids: CASSPGTDRFTYEQYF.

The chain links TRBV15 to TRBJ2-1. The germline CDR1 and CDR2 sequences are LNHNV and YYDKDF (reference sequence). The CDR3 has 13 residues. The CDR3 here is CATSKANQDEQFF.

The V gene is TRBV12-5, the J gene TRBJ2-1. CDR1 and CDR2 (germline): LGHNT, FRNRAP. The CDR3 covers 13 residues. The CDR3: CASGFSSYNEQFF.

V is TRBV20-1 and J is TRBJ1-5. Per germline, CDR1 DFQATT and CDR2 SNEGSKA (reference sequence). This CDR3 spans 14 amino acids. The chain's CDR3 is CSARDPDHGMPQHF.

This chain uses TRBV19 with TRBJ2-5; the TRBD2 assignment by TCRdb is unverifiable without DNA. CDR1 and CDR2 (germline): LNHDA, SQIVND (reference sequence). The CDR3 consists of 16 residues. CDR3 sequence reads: CASSIGSLRGGETQYF.

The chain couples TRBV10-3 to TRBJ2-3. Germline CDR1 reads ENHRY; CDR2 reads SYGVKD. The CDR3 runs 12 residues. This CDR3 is CAISREADTQYF.

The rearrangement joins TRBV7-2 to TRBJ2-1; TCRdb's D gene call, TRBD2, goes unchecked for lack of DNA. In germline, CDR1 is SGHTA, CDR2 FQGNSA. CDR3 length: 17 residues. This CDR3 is CASSPGRLAGAGDEQFF.

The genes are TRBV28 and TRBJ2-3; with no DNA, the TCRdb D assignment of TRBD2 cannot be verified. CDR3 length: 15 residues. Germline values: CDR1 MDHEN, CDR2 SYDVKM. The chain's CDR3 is CASSFRRGGTDTQYF.

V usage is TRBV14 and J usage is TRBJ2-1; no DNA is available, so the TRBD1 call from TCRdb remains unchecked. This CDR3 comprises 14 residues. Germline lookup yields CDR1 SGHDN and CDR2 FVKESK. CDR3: CASSHRVVNNEQFF.

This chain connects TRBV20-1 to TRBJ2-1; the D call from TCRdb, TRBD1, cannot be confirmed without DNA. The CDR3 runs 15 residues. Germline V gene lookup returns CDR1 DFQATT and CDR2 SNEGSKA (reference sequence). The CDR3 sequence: CSARDPTGGNNEQFF.

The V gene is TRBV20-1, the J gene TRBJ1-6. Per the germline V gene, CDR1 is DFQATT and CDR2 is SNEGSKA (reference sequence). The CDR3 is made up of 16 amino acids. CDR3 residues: CSAPEGPAGEYSPLHF.